This record looks at one T cell receptor (beta chain) sequence and its context. The antigen remains undetermined. These data are taken from a study of T cell responses to AZD1222 COVID-19 vaccine. Whole-study results and caveats: Donors, mostly white British, included more females; clonal diversity was possibly underestimated. In all cases, repertoires were sampled only after the peak T cell response. Vaccination with two AZD1222 doses was followed by a rise in Spike-specific TCR breadth and depth. Along spike, vaccine-associated CD4 TCRs were found throughout, with dominance at 160-218 and 743-854.

CDR3 length: 13 amino acids. V was clipped by 3 bases and J by 6 bases; unmatched bases: 4. From germline, CDR1 is SNHLY and CDR2 FYNNEI. The data were produced by immunoSEQ multiplex PCR, yet TCRdb's version contains in-frame clones alone and is incomplete. The data contain approximately 80,000 clones, 90% of them seen just once; the ten biggest clones take up around 3.2%. The input for sequencing was peripheral blood, taken 28 days after the second AZD1222 dose. The genes are TRBV2 and TRBJ1-2; 7 bases are a match to TRBD1. This clonotype was obtained from an adult who received the AZD1222 COVID-19 vaccine. In DNA form, the CDR3 reads TGTGCCAGCAGTGAGACAGGGTGGGATGGCTACACCTTC. Translating gives CASSETGWDGYTF.